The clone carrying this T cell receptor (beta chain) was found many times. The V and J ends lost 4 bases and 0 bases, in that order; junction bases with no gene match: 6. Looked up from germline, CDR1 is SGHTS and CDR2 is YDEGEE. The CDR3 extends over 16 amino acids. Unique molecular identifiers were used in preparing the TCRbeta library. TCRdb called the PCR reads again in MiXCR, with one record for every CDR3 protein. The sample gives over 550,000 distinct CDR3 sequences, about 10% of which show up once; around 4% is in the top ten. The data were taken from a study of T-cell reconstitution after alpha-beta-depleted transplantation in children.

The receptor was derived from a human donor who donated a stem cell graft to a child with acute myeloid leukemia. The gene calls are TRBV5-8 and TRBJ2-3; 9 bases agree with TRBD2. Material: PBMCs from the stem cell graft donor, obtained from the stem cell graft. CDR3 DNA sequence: TGTGCCAGCAGCCGGGGACTAGCCCAGAGCACAGATACGCAGTATTTT. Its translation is CASSRGLAQSTDTQYF.